Listed below are T cell receptor beta chains from one sample, sequenced in a study of T cell responses to AZD1222 COVID-19 vaccine. Here immunoSEQ multiplex PCR was the method, and the copy in TCRdb shows in-frame clones only, minus some. The table has 110,000 or so clones, 91% seen once. This material consisted of peripheral blood, taken on day 0 of AZD1222 vaccination. These receptors were obtained from an adult in good health. Both conserved end residues are part of each CDR3. Each record gives: V gene, clone size, J gene, CDR3 length, D gene, CDR3 protein, CDR3 DNA. The D gene is left open where the match is weak. Expanded clones get a size class; other rows say once, few or many, or leave the size out.

TRBV19	NA	TRBJ2-7	14	NA	CASSRDQVSYEQYF	TGTGCCAGTTCCCGGGACCAAGTGAGTTACGAGCAGTACTTC
TRBV18	NA	TRBJ2-7	15	TRBD1	CASSPAPGQNYEQYF	TGTGCCAGCTCACCGGCTCCGGGACAGAACTACGAGCAGTACTTC
TRBV6-2/TRBV6-3	NA	TRBJ1-5	15	NA	CASSYSGKGQQPQHF	TGTGCCAGCAGTTACTCGGGTAAAGGTCAACAGCCCCAGCATTTT
TRBV6-5	few	TRBJ2-2	14	TRBD2	CASPGGRRDGELFF	TGTGCCAGCCCCGGGGGGAGGAGGGACGGGGAGCTGTTTTTT
TRBV4-1	NA	TRBJ1-4	15	TRBD1	CASSLIRQGDEKLFF	TGCGCCAGCAGCCTCATACGACAGGGCGATGAAAAACTGTTTTTT
TRBV29-1	NA	TRBJ2-3	14	NA	CSVRTPGERNTQYF	TGCAGCGTTCGCACCCCGGGAGAGAGAAATACGCAGTATTTT
TRBV12-3/TRBV12-4	NA	TRBJ1-4	11	NA	CASSLHEKLFF	TGTGCCAGCAGTTTACATGAAAAACTGTTTTTT
TRBV2	NA	TRBJ1-5	15	TRBD1	CASRTTGRSHQPQHF	TGTGCCAGCAGAACGACAGGGAGGAGCCATCAGCCCCAGCATTTT
TRBV5-1	NA	TRBJ1-2	17	NA	CASSPRGGGFILSVYTF	TGCGCCAGCAGCCCCCGGGGTGGGGGCTTTATCCTGTCTGTCTACACCTTC
TRBV27	NA	TRBJ1-5	11	NA	CASSLDQPQHF	TGTGCCAGCAGTTTAGATCAGCCCCAGCATTTT
TRBV28	once	TRBJ1-5	14	NA	CASQYRTKNQPQHF	TGTGCCAGTCAGTACCGGACAAAAAATCAGCCCCAGCATTTT
TRBV2	once	TRBJ2-2	14	NA	CASSEGMETGELFF	TGTGCCAGCAGTGAGGGAATGGAGACCGGGGAGCTGTTTTTT
TRBV30	NA	TRBJ1-6	13	TRBD1	CASRDSTNSPLHF	TGTGCCTCCCGGGACAGCACGAATTCACCCCTCCACTTT
TRBV7-8	NA	TRBJ2-7	15	NA	CASSPSRWKLYEQYF	TGTGCCAGCAGCCCAAGTAGGTGGAAGCTGTACGAGCAGTACTTC
TRBV28	once	TRBJ2-7	14	TRBD2	CASNTGLAVYEQYF	TGTGCCAGCAACACGGGACTAGCAGTCTACGAGCAGTACTTC
TRBV27	NA	TRBJ1-5	15	TRBD1	CASSSLGGTNQPQHF	TGTGCCAGCAGTTCCCTAGGGGGCACCAATCAGCCCCAGCATTTT
TRBV19	NA	TRBJ1-1	17	NA	CASSPSLGRGLGTEAFF	TGTGCCAGTAGTCCCTCGTTGGGGCGAGGTTTAGGCACTGAAGCTTTCTTT
TRBV9	NA	TRBJ2-3	12	NA	CASSLSQDTQYF	TGTGCCAGCAGCTTGAGTCAAGATACGCAGTATTTT
TRBV15	NA	TRBJ2-5	16	TRBD1	CATSRVLTGGAETQYF	TGTGCCACCAGCAGGGTCCTGACAGGGGGCGCGGAGACCCAGTACTTC
TRBV30	NA	TRBJ2-1	16	TRBD2	CAWSPRLAAAYNEQFF	TGTGCCTGGAGTCCCCGACTAGCGGCGGCCTACAATGAGCAGTTCTTC
TRBV10-2	NA	TRBJ1-3	16	NA	CASSENSLLSGNTIYF	TGCGCCAGCAGTGAGAACAGCTTACTCTCTGGAAACACCATATATTTT